The sample holds many counts of the clone carrying this TCR beta chain. Its antigen remains unidentified. This CDR3 region has 17 residues. Germline values: CDR1 LGHNA, CDR2 YNFKEQ. V lost 0 bases and J 4 bases, leaving 16 bases between the germline ends. Time point: blood at routine non-recurrence follow-up after resection. Unsorted whole RNA from tumor, nontumor lung or frozen PBMC underwent sequencing. These data originate in a study of spatial heterogeneity in lung cancer. Whole-study context: Untreated early-stage non-small cell lung cancer patients, over 55 in total, were the donors.

A unique molecular identifier was attached to every TCR cDNA molecule. TCRdb analysed the 5' RACE reads with MiXCR anew, one entry per CDR3 protein. The sample records about 120,000 distinct CDR3 sequences, 10% to 11% being singletons. Findings and limits, study-wide: Compared with follow-up, resection was when ubiquitous expanded tumor TCRs appeared in blood more.

The chain combines TRBV4-2 with TRBJ2-1; no clear D gene. The sequences come from PBMCs, collected at follow-up. The clonotype comes from a female donor with early-stage non-small cell lung cancer. CDR3 in amino acids: CASSQDPPGTLYNEQFF. CDR3 coding DNA: TGTGCCAGCAGCCAAGATCCGCCCGGAACTTTGTACAATGAGCAGTTCTTC.